The 9 T cell receptor beta chains listed next were all sequenced from one sample in a study of cytomegalovirus exposure and HLA in healthy donors. This PCR relied on a set of 60 Vbeta primers and 13 Jbeta primers. TCRdb's copy holds only in-frame clones and misses some; the assay was immunoSEQ multiplex PCR. The table includes about 86,000 clones, roughly 79% detected once. Input material: PBMCs. The receptors derive from a female donor in good health and CMV-seronegative.

This clone has more than one count but fewer than ten. This chain uses TRBV4-2 with TRBJ1-1; possibly TRBD1 for D (5 bases). There are 19 residues in the CDR3. Germline V gene lookup returns CDR1 LGHNA and CDR2 YNFKEQ. The V gene lost 1 base and the J gene lost 1 base, with 22 bases spanning the gap. The CDR3 bases are TGTGCCAGCAGCCAAGTCGGCCTAGGGGTAGAATCGGCGAACACTGAAGCTTTCTTT. Translated: CASSQVGLGVESANTEAFF.

As for this clone: The junction departs from the called germline gene at one end, perhaps through a read error. This chain uses TRBV7-9 with TRBJ1-2; D is undetermined. Per the germline V gene, CDR1 is SEHNR and CDR2 is FQNEAQ (reference sequence). The CDR3 has 12 amino acids. DNA for the CDR3: TGTTCCAGCAGCTTCCAGGTCTATGGCTACACCTTC. Protein product: CSSSFQVYGYTF.

This chain connects TRBV15 to TRBJ2-1; D not certain. The germline V and J ends were trimmed by 5 bases and 4 bases, with 3 bases remaining between them. This CDR3 is built from 11 residues. Germline assignment: CDR1 LNHNV and CDR2 YYDKDF (reference sequence). The CDR3 DNA reads TGTGCCACCAGCTCTTACAATGAGCAGTTCTTC. Its translation: CATSSYNEQFF.

This clone was counted once. This chain joins TRBV30 and TRBJ2-4; 8 nucleotides line up with TRBD2. CDR1 GTSNPN and CDR2 SVGIG come from the germline V gene (reference sequence). The CDR3 covers 15 residues. With V trimmed by 2 bases and J by 4 bases, 7 bases remained unmatched. The CDR3 region is CAWSRTRGGKNIQYF. As DNA, the CDR3 is TGTGCCTGGAGTAGGACACGGGGGGGTAAAAACATTCAGTACTTC.

The chain recombines TRBV14 with TRBJ2-1; TRBD2 matches at 10 bases. The CDR3 spans 15 residues. V was clipped by 4 bases and J by 4 bases; unmatched bases: 4. CDR1 and CDR2 from the germline V gene are SGHDN and FVKESK. CDR3 region: CASSRVAGGYNEQFF. CDR3 nucleotides: TGTGCCAGCAGCCGTGTAGCGGGAGGATACAATGAGCAGTTCTTC.

The chain is built from TRBV19 and TRBJ2-5, with 8 positions matching TRBD1. CDR3 length equals 13 residues. Unmatched junction bases numbered 3, after V lost 8 bases and J lost 1 base. CDR1 LNHDA and CDR2 SQIVND come from the germline V gene (reference sequence). In nucleotides, the CDR3 is TGTGCCAGTTCGGACAGGGCCCAAGAGACCCAGTACTTC. It is translated as CASSDRAQETQYF.

V and J are TRBV5-1 and TRBJ1-1, with TRBD1 matching over 7 bases. From germline, CDR1 is SGHRS and CDR2 YFSETQ. J was trimmed by 1 base and V by 2 bases; bases with no gene match: 11. This CDR3 spans 17 amino acids. The CDR3 DNA is TGCGCCAGCAGCTTCTGGGGGAGCAGGGGGGCGAACACTGAAGCTTTCTTT. This sequence encodes CASSFWGSRGANTEAFF.

The CDR3 nucleotides read TGTGCCAGCAGCGCTGAACCGGGCTATGGCTACACCTTC. Protein: CASSAEPGYGYTF. This chain connects TRBV9 to TRBJ1-2; unclear D gene. Trimming shortened V by 3 bases and J by 4 bases, and 10 bases separated the two germline ends. The CDR3 totals 13 residues. Germline V gene sequence: CDR1 SGDLS, CDR2 YYNGEE. Full variable domain (remainder filled in from reference TRBV9 and TRBJ1-2): DSGVTQTPKHLITATGQRVTLRCSPRSGDLSVYWYQQSLDQGLQFLIQYYNGEERAKGNILERFSAQQFPDLHSELNLSSLELGDSALYFCASSAEPGYGYTFGSGTRLTVV.

J is TRBJ2-7 and V is TRBV7-9, with D maybe TRBD1 (6 bases). Germline V gene sequence: CDR1 SEHNR, CDR2 FQNEAQ (reference sequence). Trimming left V 5 bases short and J 3 bases short, with 17 bases between. The CDR3 spans 15 residues. CDR3 nucleotide sequence: TGTGCCAGCAGCGAAAATCCGGGACACAGCTACGAGCAGTACTTC. Translation: CASSENPGHSYEQYF.